Sequencing of this T cell receptor (beta chain) was carried out in a study of post-analysis software for immune sequencing data (dated by TCRdb to the mid-2010s). Background on the whole study: Recorded disease courses included relapsing-remitting, secondary progressive and progressive-relapsing multiple sclerosis, with some patients lacking subtype annotation. The patient repertoires were compared against approximately ten previously published healthy control repertoires obtained from donors aged 6 to 25 years. A subset of samples was prepared in parallel using single-end sample barcoding, then pooled and co-amplified after Illumina adapter ligation.

TCR beta repertoires were profiled from peripheral blood of about a dozen young patients with multiple sclerosis to demonstrate the VDJtools post-analysis software. The multiple sclerosis patients were children and adolescents ranging in age from 6 to 15 years. Worth noting for this clonotype: There is no known antigen for this receptor. Mismatch with germline at one junction end may stem from a read error.

Study-wide findings and limitations: The multiple sclerosis patient group was slightly younger than the control group. Patients showed significantly higher frequencies than controls for a handful of TRBV segments, among them TRBV5-6, TRBV5-1 and TRBV20-1. Multiple sclerosis patients had significantly lower normalized Chao1 diversity than controls, a result that suggests substantial peripheral T-cell clonal expansion. Direct clustering with F measure showed strong co-clustering of samples prepared in the same batch, prompting a batch-effect correction.

From cysteine to phenylalanine, the CDR3 is 16 amino acids long. Kept here is only the CDR3 DNA, which spans 48 bases and is read in frame from base 1. The germline V gene (reference sequence) gives CDR1 as LNHNV and CDR2 as YYDKDF. Libraries were constructed by PCR. Sequencing was carried out with an Illumina HiSeq 2500. To reduce PCR and sequencing biases, unique molecular identifiers were incorporated into the TCR beta cDNA libraries. Every 1 to 10 million input T cells yielded 500,000 or so cDNA molecules, meaning each molecule approximated one T cell. Patient libraries were prepared and sequenced with the same protocol used for the earlier healthy control dataset. Within a given batch, samples were prepared together, multiplexed and sequenced on the same HiSeq lane. In the paper's pipeline: MIGEC handled the raw barcoded reads, throwing out single-read molecular identifier groups before consensus assembly and CDR3 extraction. VDJtools was used for post-analysis of the clonotype tables, with diversity normalized by down-sampling every dataset to the smallest sample size. Repertoire overlap clustering matched CDR3 amino acid but not nucleotide sequences to correct batch-related cross-sample contamination. Using fastp trimming at Q25 and MiXCR clonotype assembly, TCRdb reanalyzed the public sequencing data and kept in-frame beta chains. Rows merge per CDR3 protein into single entries with the most common DNA and genes. Clone size and V and J calls follow TCRdb, not the original study. Counted in this sample were some 800,000 distinct CDR3 sequences; around 45% of them appeared once. In total, the top ten clones hold roughly 4.9% of the sample.

The rearrangement joined TRBV15 to TRBJ2-1; 10 bases in between match TRBD2. Specimen: blood. This TCR derives from a girl under 18 with multiple sclerosis. The CDR3 region reads CATTKPGTSVNKEQFF. Here is the DNA: TGTGCCACTACCAAACCCGGGACTAGCGTCAACAAGGAGCAGTTCTTC.